Listed here are 3 T cell receptor beta chains from one sample, sequenced in a study of shared clonotypes between healthy human individuals. Some clones are missing from TCRdb's copy, which holds only in-frame ones; the method was immunoSEQ multiplex PCR. This table has a few million clones, more than 80% appearing once. Sequencing was performed on naive CD4+ T cells sorted from blood. Subset here: CD45RA+ positively selected. These receptors all come from a man aged 18 to 30 in good health.

The count of this clone is one. The rearrangement joins TRBV18 to TRBJ1-6; 11 nucleotides align to TRBD1. The CDR3 runs to 15 residues. The germline V gene encodes CDR1 KGHSH and CDR2 LQKENI. V gave up 2 bases and J gave up 9 bases; unmatched junction bases: 3. For the CDR3, the DNA is TGTGCCAGCTCACCAGGGACAGGGGGGAGTTCACCCCTCCACTTT. Translated, it gives CASSPGTGGSSPLHF.

This chain uses TRBV5-1 with TRBJ2-3, with D possibly TRBD2 on 7 matching bases. The germline V gene encodes CDR1 SGHRS and CDR2 YFSETQ. The CDR3 runs to 16 residues. Trimming removed 0 bases at V and 2 bases at J, with 13 bases between. The CDR3 protein is CASSLAGGGSTDTQYF. The DNA for the CDR3 is TGCGCCAGCAGCTTGGCCGGCGGGGGCTCCACAGATACGCAGTATTTT.

The chain links TRBV27 to TRBJ1-1; the D gene is possibly TRBD1 (5 bases). Germline V gene data show CDR1 as MNHEY and CDR2 as SMNVEV (reference sequence). The CDR3 covers 16 residues. V shed 8 bases and J shed 1 base, with 20 bases lying between them. CDR3 in DNA: TGTGCCAGCGCGGACAATCGGCGAACGAGGAACACTGAAGCTTTCTTT. Translated: CASADNRRTRNTEAFF.